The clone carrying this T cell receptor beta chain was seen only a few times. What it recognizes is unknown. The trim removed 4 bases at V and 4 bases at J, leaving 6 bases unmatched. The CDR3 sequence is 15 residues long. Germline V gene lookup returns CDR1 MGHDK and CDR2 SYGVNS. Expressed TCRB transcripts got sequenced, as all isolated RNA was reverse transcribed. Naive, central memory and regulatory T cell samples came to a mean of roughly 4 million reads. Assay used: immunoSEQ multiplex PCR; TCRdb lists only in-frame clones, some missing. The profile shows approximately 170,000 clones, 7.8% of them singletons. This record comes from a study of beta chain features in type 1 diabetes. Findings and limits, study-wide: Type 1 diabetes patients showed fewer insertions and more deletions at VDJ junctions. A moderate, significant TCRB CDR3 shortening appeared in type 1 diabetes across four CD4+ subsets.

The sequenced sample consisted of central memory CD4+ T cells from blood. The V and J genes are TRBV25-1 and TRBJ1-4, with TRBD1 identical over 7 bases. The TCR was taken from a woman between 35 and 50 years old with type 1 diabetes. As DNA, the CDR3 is TGTGCCAGCAGTGCTGGACAGGCGTTTAATGAAAAACTGTTTTTT. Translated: CASSAGQAFNEKLFF.